The text below deals with one T cell receptor beta chain. Its antigen is unidentified. Exclusion followed for patients with uncontrolled infection, other autoimmune disease, pregnancy or lactation. On the basis of clinical symptoms, serum thyroxine and TRAb, thyroid ultrasound and orbital computed tomography, diagnoses were made. RNA transcripts were the template for amplifying TCR beta CDR3 regions. With the HTBI primer set, the TCR CDR3 went through a first round of RT-PCR. TCRdb recomputed calls from the multiplex PCR reads with MiXCR, one row per CDR3 protein. The table includes about 350,000 distinct CDR3 sequences, approximately 18% detected once. The sample belongs to a study of T cells in Graves' hyperthyroidism and ophthalmopathy. Turning to the study itself: Peripheral blood samples were taken at initial diagnosis, prior to any treatment. Study conclusions and caveats: Classification by a 13 V-J model distinguished ophthalmopathy from stable hyperthyroidism.

V trimming: 5 bases; J trimming: 6 bases; junction bases outside the gene matches: 7. The CDR3 extends over 15 amino acids. Germline V gives CDR1 SGHTA, CDR2 FQGNSA. The clonotype originates from a woman in her thirties or forties with Graves' ophthalmopathy. Material: blood. The chain employs TRBV7-2 and TRBJ2-7, with 13 bases fitting TRBD2. CDR3 sequence: CASSPEGLAGREQYF. The CDR3 DNA follows: TGTGCCAGCAGCCCGGAGGGACTAGCGGGACGCGAGCAGTACTTC.